The 18 T cell receptor beta chains below come from one sample, sequenced in a study of regulatory T cells in long-lasting Graves disease. As for time point: newly diagnosed GD, antithyroid drugs for less than 3 months. After RNA was extracted from PBMCs, the TCR library was made from it. The authors built TCR beta libraries using iRepertoire HTBI primers and Arm-PCR of CDR3 regions. From the multiplex PCR reads, TCRdb called clonotypes with MiXCR, one entry per CDR3 protein. The table has some 340,000 distinct CDR3 sequences, about 12% seen once. The data were also submitted as part of a second study, on T cells in Graves' hyperthyroidism and ophthalmopathy.

This material consisted of peripheral blood mononuclear cells (PBMCs), taken at new diagnosis, from a patient treated with antithyroid drugs. These receptors originate from a woman under 30 with Graves disease.

This clonotype was counted between two and nine times. This chain connects TRBV25-1 to TRBJ1-4; D perhaps matches TRBD1 (5 bases). CDR3 length: 14 amino acids. V was clipped by 1 base and J by 7 bases, with 10 bases between them. CDR1 and CDR2 (germline): MGHDK, SYGVNS. This chain's CDR3 is CASSEWRGIEKLFF. In DNA, the CDR3 is TGTGCCAGCAGTGAATGGAGGGGCATTGAAAAACTGTTTTTT.

In its sample, this clonotype was seen many times. The gene calls are TRBV18 and TRBJ1-5, with D hard to call. CDR1 and CDR2 from the germline V gene are KGHSH and LQKENI. The germline V and J ends were trimmed by 0 bases and 0 bases, with 6 bases remaining between them. This CDR3 region has 15 residues. The CDR3 protein is CASSPPLGSNQPQHF. The CDR3 nucleotides read TGTGCCAGCTCACCACCGTTGGGTAGCAATCAGCCCCAGCATTTT.

For this clonotype: This is likely an artifact of a read error, given a far larger clone one base away. V is TRBV11-2 and J is TRBJ2-1, with D possibly matching TRBD1 (6 bases). CDR3 length equals 15 residues. Germline CDR1 reads SGHAT; CDR2 reads FQNNGV. The DNA for the CDR3 is TGTGCCGGCAGCAAAAGCCGGGACACCAACAATGAGCAGTTCTTC. Its protein product is CAGSKSRDTNNEQFF.

This clonotype was seen a few times. A read error likely explains this, since a far larger clone differs by one base. The CDR3, as DNA: TGTGCCAGCACCGGACAGGGGTACACTGAAGCTTTCTTT. This translates into CASTGQGYTEAFF. This chain connects TRBV12-3 or TRBV12-4 to TRBJ1-1, with TRBD1 matching 9 bases. V lost 7 bases and J lost 3; bases outside the gene matches: 3. The CDR3 consists of 13 residues.

This clonotype was observed many times. The rearrangement uses TRBV6-2 or TRBV6-3 and TRBJ1-2; no clear D gene. Trimming removed 4 bases from V and 4 bases from J, with 13 bases in between. This CDR3 is built from 14 residues. Germline V lookup: CDR1 MNHEY, CDR2 SVGEGT. CDR3 nucleotide sequence: TGTGCCAGCAGTTCAACGACGCAGCTCTATGGCTACACCTTC. This gives the protein CASSSTTQLYGYTF.

The CDR3 region has the DNA TGTGCCAGCAGACGGACCGGGTCCCCTTATAGCAATCAGCCCCAGCATTTT. Its protein is CASRRTGSPYSNQPQHF. This chain joins TRBV27 and TRBJ1-5; no clear D. V gave up 6 bases and J gave up 0 bases, with 18 bases separating them. The CDR3 loop spans 17 amino acids. The germline V gene has CDR1 MNHEY and CDR2 SMNVEV (reference sequence).

This clonotype was observed at least ten times. The rearrangement links TRBV5-5 to TRBJ1-1; 7 bases are shared with TRBD1. V was pared by 6 bases and J by 8 bases, with 10 bases of the junction left unmatched. CDR1 and CDR2 from the germline V gene are SGHKS and YYEKEE (reference sequence). This CDR3 has 13 residues. For the CDR3, the DNA is TGTGCCAGCATCCTCATCTGGGACAGCGAAGCTTTCTTT. It translates to CASILIWDSEAFF. Full variable domain (remainder filled in from reference TRBV5-5 and TRBJ1-1): DAGVTQSPTHLIKTRGQQVTLRCSPISGHKSVSWYQQVLGQGPQFIFQYYEKEERGRGNFPDRFSARQFPNYSSELNVNALLLGDSALYLCASILIWDSEAFFGQGTRLTVV.

The chain couples TRBV29-1 to TRBJ2-1; 12 positions agree with TRBD2. CDR3 length equals 16 residues. The V gene's germline CDR1 is SQVTM and CDR2 ANQGSEA. The V and J ends lost 6 bases and 5 bases, in that order; junction bases with no gene match: 11. CDR3 sequence reads: CSVSRLAGEGNNEQFF. Here the CDR3 DNA reads TGCAGCGTATCCCGACTAGCGGGAGAGGGGAACAATGAGCAGTTCTTC.

This clonotype was seen many times. The chain has TRBV27 and TRBJ1-1; D remains ambiguous. Germline V CDR1 and CDR2: MNHEY, SMNVEV (reference sequence). This CDR3 comprises 14 residues. Trimming took 3 bases from V and 6 from J, leaving 14 bases between them. CDR3 DNA: TGTGCCAGCAGTTTGAATGGGCCGGGTGCTGAAGCTTTCTTT. The encoded protein is CASSLNGPGAEAFF.

In this sample, this clonotype turned up many times. The chain couples TRBV13 to TRBJ1-1, with TRBD1 matching 7 bases. V trimming: 4 bases; J trimming: 0 bases; junction bases outside the gene matches: 8. Germline V gene data show CDR1 as PRHDT and CDR2 as FYEKMQ (reference sequence). The CDR3 loop spans 16 amino acids. CDR3 protein: CASSSSYRGLNTEAFF. In nucleotides, the CDR3 is TGTGCCAGCAGCTCCTCATACAGGGGCCTGAACACTGAAGCTTTCTTT.

This clonotype came up many times. V and J are TRBV28 and TRBJ1-1, with a tentative D call TRBD1 (6 bases). There are 16 residues in the CDR3. Looked up from germline, CDR1 is MDHEN and CDR2 is SYDVKM. With 3 bases removed from V and 4 bases from J, the gap between germline ends came to 18 bases. The CDR3 DNA is TGTGCCAGCAGTTTGCTGGGGGCCCGGGCAAGCACTGAAGCTTTCTTT. Translated: CASSLLGARASTEAFF.

Turning to this clonotype: A single base separates this from a much larger clone, so it may be a read error. V gene TRBV6-1 combines with J gene TRBJ2-7; weak D call: TRBD1 (6 bases). CDR3 length equals 14 residues. CDR1 and CDR2 (germline): MNHNS, SASEGT. DNA for the CDR3: TGTGTCAGTCAGGGACATTACCGCGGCTACGAGCAGTACGTC. This translates into CVSQGHYRGYEQYV.

There are a few counts of this clonotype. The chain links TRBV7-6 to TRBJ2-6; the match to TRBD1 covers 8 bases. This CDR3 comprises 16 residues. J was trimmed by 6 bases and V by 7 bases; bases with no gene match: 11. Germline values: CDR1 SGHVS, CDR2 FNYEAQ. CDR3 loop: CASISPQGVAANVLTF. Written as DNA, the CDR3 is TGTGCCAGCATCTCCCCACAGGGGGTAGCGGCCAACGTCCTGACTTTC.

This clonotype appeared many times. This chain uses TRBV28 with TRBJ2-7; 8 positions match TRBD1. Looked up from germline, CDR1 is MDHEN and CDR2 is SYDVKM. The length of the CDR3 is 15 residues. V shed 2 bases and J 3 bases; nucleotides not matched to a gene: 6. Here the CDR3 reads CASSLAATGDYEQYF. CDR3 bases: TGTGCCAGCAGTTTAGCGGCGACAGGGGACTACGAGCAGTACTTC.

This clonotype was detected a few times. The CDR3 reads CASSKEAGQSNTEAFF. CDR3 nucleotides: TGTGCCAGTAGTAAGGAGGCGGGACAAAGTAACACTGAAGCTTTCTTT. The chain has TRBV19 and TRBJ1-1, with D possibly TRBD1 on 6 matching bases. Trimming shortened V by 4 bases and J by 2 bases, and 17 bases separated the two germline ends. The CDR3 contains 16 residues. CDR1 and CDR2 from the germline V gene are LNHDA and SQIVND (reference sequence).

This clonotype has ten or more counts. The chain combines TRBV5-1 with TRBJ2-1, with 10 bases aligning to TRBD2. This CDR3 is 15 amino acids long. Germline assignment: CDR1 SGHRS and CDR2 YFSETQ. The V and J ends lost 2 bases and 12 bases, in that order; junction bases with no gene match: 11. The CDR3 sequence is CASSFSQRGGEGQFF. CDR3 bases: TGCGCCAGCAGCTTCTCCCAGCGGGGGGGGGAAGGGCAGTTCTTC.

Details on this clonotype: A clone one base away is much larger, so this may be a read error. The chain combines TRBV6-2 or TRBV6-3 with TRBJ2-7; no definite D call. The CDR3 covers 14 residues. The germline V gene encodes CDR1 MNHEY and CDR2 SVGEGT. CDR3 sequence: CTSSTRTASYEQYF. DNA for the CDR3: TGTACCAGCAGTACCCGGACGGCCTCCTACGAGCAGTACTTC.

This clonotype was seen ten or more times. The genes are TRBV12-5 and TRBJ1-2, with a possible D match to TRBD1 (6 bases). The CDR3 is 15 amino acids. The germline gives CDR1 LGHNT, CDR2 FRNRAP. V dropped 2 bases and J dropped 3 bases, with 13 bases sitting between them. As DNA, the CDR3 is TGTGCTAGTGGTTTGCCGCTACAGGGCCACTATGGCTACACCTTC. Translation gives CASGLPLQGHYGYTF.